Listed below are T cell receptor beta chains from one sample, sequenced in a study of beta chain features in type 1 diabetes. The table came from immunoSEQ multiplex PCR; TCRdb's copy has only in-frame clones and leaves some out. The sample yields some 900,000 clones, about 17% seen once. The sequenced material came from naive CD4+ T cells from blood. All receptors derive from a young woman in good health. The CDR3 runs from the conserved cysteine through the conserved F or W. D genes are given only for firm matches. Rows give clone size only sometimes, using once, few, many, or a class for an expanded clone.

>TRBD1|TRBJ1-3|-|TRBV10-3
CAGKTGGPGNTIYF
TGTGCCGGCAAAACAGGGGGCCCTGGAAACACCATATATTTT
>-|TRBJ1-2|-|TRBV5-6
CASSNRTRLGDTF
TGTGCCAGCAGCAATCGGACACGCTTGGGGGACACCTTC
>-|TRBJ1-2|few|TRBV6-5
CASSYGRSKANYGYTF
TGTGCCAGCAGTTACGGACGGAGCAAAGCTAACTATGGCTACACCTTC
>-|TRBJ1-2|-|TRBV19
CASYPLAGGVGGYTF
TGTGCCAGTTACCCCCTCGCGGGGGGCGTCGGTGGCTACACCTTC
>-|TRBJ2-3|-|TRBV28
CASSTGAGGTDTQYF
TGTGCCAGCAGCACCGGGGCAGGGGGCACAGATACGCAGTATTTT
>TRBD1|TRBJ2-1|-|TRBV19
CASSIGTASYNEQFF
TGTGCCAGTAGTATCGGGACAGCCTCCTACAATGAGCAGTTCTTC
>-|TRBJ2-7|-|TRBV20-1
CSAPITSEQYF
TGCAGTGCTCCTATTACTAGCGAGCAGTACTTC
>-|TRBJ1-1|few|TRBV5-1
CASSLGPLAEAFF
TGCGCCAGCAGCTTGGGACCTCTGGCTGAAGCTTTCTTT
>TRBD1|TRBJ2-7|-|TRBV27
CASSLYLPGTVSYEQYF
TGTGCCAGCAGTTTATATTTACCCGGGACAGTCTCCTACGAGCAGTACTTC
>-|TRBJ2-3|-|TRBV15
CATPGLGTDTQYF
TGTGCCACCCCAGGACTTGGCACAGATACGCAGTATTTT
>TRBD1|TRBJ2-3|-|TRBV7-9
CASSTQGPDTQYF
TGTGCCAGCAGCACACAGGGGCCAGATACGCAGTATTTT
>-|TRBJ2-7|-|TRBV19
CASSIGPFYEQYF
TGTGCCAGTAGTATCGGTCCTTTCTACGAGCAGTACTTC